One and the same sample provided the 6 T cell receptor beta chains below, sequenced in a study of T cell repertoires in cytomegalovirus infection. These receptors' antigens are unknown. TCRdb recomputed calls from the reads with MiXCR, one row per CDR3 protein. The table lists about 770,000 distinct CDR3 sequences, under 35% of them singletons. This specimen was cultured CD8+ T cells from PBMCs, taken from culture after CMV antigen stimulation. Receptor source: a human donor in good health (CMV status not recorded). Some clones in this sample may be carry-over from other donors' samples.

The rearrangement links TRBV6-5 to TRBJ2-7; D remains unclear. The CDR3 covers 13 residues. Trimming shortened V by 6 bases and J by 4 bases, and 13 bases separated the two germline ends. From germline, CDR1 is MNHEY and CDR2 SVGAGI. The CDR3 nucleotides are TGTGCCAGCAGCCCCTCCTTCGGGTACGAGCAGTACTTC. Translated, it gives CASSPSFGYEQYF.

This chain connects TRBV12-5 to TRBJ2-3, with D maybe TRBD1 (6 bases). Trimming stripped 3 bases from V and 2 bases from J, with 27 bases between. The germline CDR1 and CDR2 sequences are LGHNT and FRNRAP. The CDR3 extends over 20 amino acids. The CDR3 coding sequence is TGTGCTAGTGGTTTCAATGGGGGACACCAATTTGGGGCCTTCACAGATACGCAGTATTTT. Its protein product is CASGFNGGHQFGAFTDTQYF.

There are many counts of this clonotype. J is TRBJ1-2 and V is TRBV27; 7 nucleotides match TRBD1. The germline V gene encodes CDR1 MNHEY and CDR2 SMNVEV (reference sequence). The length of the CDR3 is 15 residues. The V and J ends lost 3 bases and 0 bases, in that order; junction bases with no gene match: 4. CDR3: CASSFGTAANYGYTF. For the CDR3, the DNA is TGTGCCAGCAGTTTCGGGACAGCAGCTAACTATGGCTACACCTTC.

Regarding this clonotype: The limits of the CDR3 on the DNA are not certain, so only TCRdb's listed CDR3 is given. V gene TRBV27 combines with J gene TRBJ2-7; TRBD2, the D gene given by the table, was not confirmed from the DNA. The CDR3 contains 12 residues when both ends are counted. Germline loops: CDR1 MNHEY, CDR2 SMNVEV (reference sequence). The CDR3 protein is CASSFGGGSAYF.

The chain couples TRBV4-1 to TRBJ1-1, with D unresolved. The CDR3 is made up of 15 amino acids. The V gene's germline CDR1 is MGHRA and CDR2 YSYEKL. The ends were cut back, 0 bases at V and 5 bases at J, with 13 bases in the middle. CDR3 amino acids: CASSQEVRRNTEAFF. DNA for the CDR3: TGCGCCAGCAGCCAAGAGGTCAGGAGGAATACTGAAGCTTTCTTT.

The chain uses TRBV10-2 and TRBJ2-7; 9 bases are shared with TRBD1. Germline V gene sequence: CDR1 WSHSY, CDR2 SAAADI. V gave up 3 bases and J gave up 4 bases; unmatched junction bases: 4. This CDR3 has 14 amino acids. The CDR3 is CASSDGDRVYEQYF. DNA for the CDR3: TGCGCCAGCAGTGATGGGGACAGGGTTTACGAGCAGTACTTC.